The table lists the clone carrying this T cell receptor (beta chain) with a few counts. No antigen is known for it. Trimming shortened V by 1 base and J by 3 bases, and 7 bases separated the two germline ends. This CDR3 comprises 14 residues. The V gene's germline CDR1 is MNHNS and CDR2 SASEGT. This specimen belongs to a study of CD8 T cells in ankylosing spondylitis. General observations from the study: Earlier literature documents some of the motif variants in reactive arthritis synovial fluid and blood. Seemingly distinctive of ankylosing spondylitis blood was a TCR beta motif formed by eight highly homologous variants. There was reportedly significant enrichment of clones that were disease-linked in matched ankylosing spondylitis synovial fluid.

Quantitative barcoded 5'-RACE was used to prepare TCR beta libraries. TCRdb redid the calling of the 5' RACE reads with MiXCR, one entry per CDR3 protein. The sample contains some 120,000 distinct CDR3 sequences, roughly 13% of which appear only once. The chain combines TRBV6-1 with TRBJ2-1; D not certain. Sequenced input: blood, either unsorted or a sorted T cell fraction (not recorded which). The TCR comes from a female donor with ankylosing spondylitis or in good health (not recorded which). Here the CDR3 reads CASSEGVGYNEQFF. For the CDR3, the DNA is TGTGCCAGCAGTGAAGGGGTTGGCTACAATGAGCAGTTCTTC.